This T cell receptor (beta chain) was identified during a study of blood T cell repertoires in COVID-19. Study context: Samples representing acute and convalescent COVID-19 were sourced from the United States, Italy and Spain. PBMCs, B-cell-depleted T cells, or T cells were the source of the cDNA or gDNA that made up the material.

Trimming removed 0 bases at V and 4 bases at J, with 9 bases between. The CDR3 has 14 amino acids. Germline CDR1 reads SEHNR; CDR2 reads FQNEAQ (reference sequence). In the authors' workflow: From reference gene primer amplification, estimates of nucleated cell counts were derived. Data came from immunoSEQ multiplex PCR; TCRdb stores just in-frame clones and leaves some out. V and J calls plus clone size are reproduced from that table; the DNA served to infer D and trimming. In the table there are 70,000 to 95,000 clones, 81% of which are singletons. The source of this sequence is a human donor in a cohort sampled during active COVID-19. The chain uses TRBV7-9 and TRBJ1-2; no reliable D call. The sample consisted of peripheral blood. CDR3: CASSLASSGYGYTF. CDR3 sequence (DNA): TGTGCCAGCAGCTTAGCCTCTTCGGGCTATGGCTACACCTTC.